This TCR beta chain emerged from a study of blood T cell repertoires in COVID-19. Germline CDR1 is KGHDR and CDR2 is SFDVKD. The CDR3 sequence is 13 residues long. With 3 bases removed from V and 6 bases from J, the gap between germline ends came to 8 bases. Sequencing used immunoSEQ multiplex PCR; TCRdb keeps in-frame clones, though not all of them. Among around 70,000 clones listed, about 83% were seen once. This clone was seen more than once but under ten times. The chain is built from TRBV24-1 and TRBJ2-1; D remains ambiguous. The sample taken for sequencing was peripheral blood. The clonotype comes from a man older than 75 with acute or convalescent COVID-19. The CDR3 reads CATSDQPVNEQFF. DNA of the CDR3: TGTGCCACCAGTGATCAACCAGTCAATGAGCAGTTCTTC.